One sample yielded the 18 T cell receptor beta chains listed below, sequenced in a study of cytomegalovirus exposure and HLA in healthy donors (dated by TCRdb to about 2017). The library came from the immunoSEQ multiplex PCR assay. For the multiplex PCR, a mixture combining 60 forward primers for TCR Vbeta segments and 13 reverse primers for TCR Jbeta segments was used. TCRdb limited this immuneACCESS table to in-frame rearrangements with V and J called. A share of clones is missing; checked studies link under half to unresolved V genes, and the rest is unexplained. Counted in this sample were some 60,000 clones; approximately 83% of them appeared once. The ten largest clones take up about 1.5% of the sample. The source material was PBMCs. The receptors derive from a middle-aged man in good health and CMV-seronegative.

The V gene is TRBV30, the J gene TRBJ1-4, with D possibly matching TRBD1 (5 bases). The V end lost 2 bases, the J end lost 8 bases, and 15 bases lay between the germline ends. Germline V gives CDR1 GTSNPN, CDR2 SVGIG (reference sequence). This CDR3 is built from 14 residues. The chain's CDR3 is CAWSRRGGAEKLFF. In nucleotides, the CDR3 is TGTGCCTGGAGTAGGAGGGGCGGTGCGGAAAAACTGTTTTTT.

This clone appeared once. The chain couples TRBV7-2 to TRBJ2-7, with 9 bases lining up with TRBD1. The germline V gene has CDR1 SGHTA and CDR2 FQGNSA. J gave up 5 bases and V 4 bases, and 12 bases lay outside the gene matches. The CDR3 runs 16 residues. Here the CDR3 DNA reads TGTGCCAGCAGCTCAGACGCCGGGACAGGGCGCCACGAGCAGTACTTC. Its translation is CASSSDAGTGRHEQYF.

The chain joins TRBV6-6 to TRBJ1-1, with D perhaps TRBD1 (6 bases). The germline V gene has CDR1 MNHNY and CDR2 SVGAGI (reference sequence). The CDR3 spans 14 residues. V lost 6 bases and J 4 bases, leaving 15 bases between the germline ends. This CDR3 is CASSRDRGSTEAFF. CDR3 DNA: TGTGCCAGCAGCCGAGATAGGGGGTCCACTGAAGCTTTCTTT.

CDR3 sequence reads: CASSFLGDRRETQYF. CDR3 coding DNA: TGTGCCAGCAGTTTCCTCGGGGACAGACGAGAGACCCAGTACTTC. This chain uses TRBV27 with TRBJ2-5; 7 nucleotides line up with TRBD1. The CDR3 runs 15 residues. Trimming removed 3 bases from V and 4 bases from J; junction bases left unmatched: 8. The V gene's germline CDR1 is MNHEY and CDR2 SMNVEV (reference sequence).

This clone was recorded once. The chain has TRBV6-1 and TRBJ1-2; D not certain. This CDR3 has 13 amino acids. V was clipped by 8 bases and J by 8 bases, with 18 bases between them. Germline V gives CDR1 MNHNS, CDR2 SASEGT. As DNA, the CDR3 is TGTGCCAGCCTAGGTCCGTATCTGAGGGGCTACACCTTC. Translation: CASLGPYLRGYTF.

This chain connects TRBV30 to TRBJ1-5, with D perhaps matching TRBD1 (5 bases). The CDR3 loop spans 15 amino acids. From germline, CDR1 is GTSNPN and CDR2 SVGIG (reference sequence). V gave up 3 bases and J gave up 0 bases, with 12 bases separating them. The CDR3 reads CAWSIGTFSNQPQHF. The DNA of the CDR3 is TGTGCCTGGAGCATCGGGACTTTTAGCAATCAGCCCCAGCATTTT.

This sequence joins TRBV7-2 and TRBJ1-5, with D maybe TRBD1 (5 bases). Germline assignment: CDR1 SGHTA and CDR2 FQGNSA. Deletions cut 5 bases from V and 4 bases from J, with 9 bases between. The CDR3 is 13 amino acids. CDR3 bases: TGTGCCAGCAGCCCGGGGACTAATCAGCCCCAGCATTTT. Translating gives CASSPGTNQPQHF.

This chain links TRBV29-1 with TRBJ1-2; D remains ambiguous. V lost 4 bases and J lost 2, with 11 bases in between. From germline, CDR1 is SQVTM and CDR2 ANQGSEA. CDR3 length equals 13 residues. CDR3 sequence (DNA): TGCAGCGTTGGAGGGCCTGGGAACTATGGCTACACCTTC. It is translated as CSVGGPGNYGYTF.

The rearrangement joins TRBV29-1 to TRBJ2-1; D is perhaps TRBD1 (5 bases). This CDR3 has 18 amino acids. The V and J ends lost 0 bases and 4 bases respectively, with 22 bases between them. Germline-derived CDR1 and CDR2 are SQVTM and ANQGSEA. CDR3 coding DNA: TGCAGCGTTGAAGAATTAAAGGGGTGGTATTCTTCATACAATGAGCAGTTCTTC. Its translation is CSVEELKGWYSSYNEQFF.

This clone came up a few times. The rearrangement joins TRBV6-5 to TRBJ2-2, with 9 bases that match TRBD1. Germline assignment: CDR1 MNHEY and CDR2 SVGAGI. Losses at the gene ends were 4 bases for V and 7 bases for J; bases not matched to a gene: 10. This CDR3 is built from 16 residues. CDR3 in DNA: TGTGCCAGCAGTTCAACAGGGGGCGTGTTGGTCGGGGAGCTGTTTTTT. Its translation is CASSSTGGVLVGELFF.

The chain combines TRBV30 with TRBJ1-2; weak D call: TRBD1 (6 bases). Germline values: CDR1 GTSNPN, CDR2 SVGIG (reference sequence). V was clipped by 4 bases and J by 3 bases, with 9 bases between them. The CDR3 contains 12 residues. The chain's CDR3 is CAWKGVDYGYTF. CDR3 DNA: TGTGCCTGGAAGGGGGTGGACTATGGCTACACCTTC. Using reference TRBV30 and TRBJ1-2 for the parts outside the CDR3, the full variable domain is SQTIHQWPATLVQPVGSPLSLECTVEGTSNPNLYWYRQAAGRGLQLLFYSVGIGQISSEVPQNLSASRPQDRQFILSSKKLLLSDSGFYLCAWKGVDYGYTFGSGTRLTVV.

This chain links TRBV6-6 with TRBJ2-6; D gene ambiguous. Germline V CDR1 and CDR2: MNHNY, SVGAGI (reference sequence). V was shortened by 6 bases and J by 4 bases, with 13 bases between the two germline ends. This CDR3 contains 15 residues. CDR3 in DNA: TGTGCCAGCAGCCCAGACCAGGCGGGGGCCAACGTCCTGACTTTC. This codes for CASSPDQAGANVLTF.

The chain joins TRBV5-1 to TRBJ1-1; D is unresolved. The CDR3 extends over 14 amino acids. V lost 4 bases and J lost 4, with 14 bases in between. Germline V lookup: CDR1 SGHRS, CDR2 YFSETQ. The CDR3 nucleotides are TGCGCCAGCAGCATAGGAGACGTGGGCACTGAAGCTTTCTTT. Translated: CASSIGDVGTEAFF.

The chain has TRBV6-1 and TRBJ2-2, with TRBD1 matching over 11 bases. The CDR3 contains 16 residues. Trimming took 0 bases from V and 6 from J; bases not matched to a gene: 3. The germline V gene has CDR1 MNHNS and CDR2 SASEGT. CDR3 amino acids: CASSEAPGQGAGELFF. The CDR3 DNA is TGTGCCAGCAGTGAAGCTCCGGGACAGGGGGCCGGGGAGCTGTTTTTT.

V and J are TRBV11-3 and TRBJ2-1, with 12 positions matching TRBD2. The CDR3 consists of 18 residues. V lost 4 bases, J lost 5 bases, and 12 bases stayed unmatched. Germline V lookup: CDR1 SGHNT, CDR2 YENEEA. This CDR3 is CASSSRESTSGGHNEQFF. The CDR3 nucleotides are TGTGCCAGCAGCTCCCGAGAATCGACTAGCGGGGGACACAATGAGCAGTTCTTC. The full variable domain, with the rest looked up from reference TRBV11-3 and TRBJ2-1, is EAGVVQSPRYKIIEKKQPVAFWCNPISGHNTLYWYLQNLGQGPELLIRYENEEAVDDSQLPKDRFSAERLKGVDSTLKIQPAELGDSAVYLCASSSRESTSGGHNEQFFGPGTRLTVL.

The chain uses TRBV30 and TRBJ1-3; unclear D gene. Trimming removed 2 bases from V and 3 bases from J, with 11 bases in between. This CDR3 has 14 residues. Looked up from germline, CDR1 is GTSNPN and CDR2 is SVGIG (reference sequence). CDR3 bases: TGTGCCTGGAGTCCGTGGACTTATGGAAACACCATATATTTT. Translated: CAWSPWTYGNTIYF.

The gene calls are TRBV11-3 and TRBJ1-1, with unresolved D. The CDR3 spans 15 residues. Germline V CDR1 and CDR2: SGHNT, YENEEA. The V end was cut by 5 bases, the J end by 0 bases, with 13 bases between. This CDR3 reads CASSRQAPMNTEAFF. The CDR3, as DNA: TGTGCCAGCAGCCGCCAGGCCCCTATGAACACTGAAGCTTTCTTT. Using reference TRBV11-3 and TRBJ1-1 for the parts outside the CDR3, the full variable domain is EAGVVQSPRYKIIEKKQPVAFWCNPISGHNTLYWYLQNLGQGPELLIRYENEEAVDDSQLPKDRFSAERLKGVDSTLKIQPAELGDSAVYLCASSRQAPMNTEAFFGQGTRLTVV.

The V and J genes are TRBV4-1 and TRBJ2-1; D gene uncertain. The CDR3 sequence is 14 residues long. V dropped 3 bases and J dropped 3 bases, with 9 bases sitting between them. Germline CDR1 and CDR2: MGHRA and YSYEKL. CDR3 bases: TGCGCCAGCAGCCACTTTATCCGCTACAATGAGCAGTTCTTC. Translating it yields CASSHFIRYNEQFF.